This T cell receptor (beta chain) came from a study of radiation and T cells in renal cell carcinoma. Of note for this clone: The antigen is not known.

Study results and caveats: Without pretreatment biopsies, baseline tumor clonotype presence was undetermined. From baseline, blood top tumor clonotypes peaked at 2 weeks post-radiation.

The CDR3 is made up of 13 amino acids. V lost 1 base and J 3 bases, leaving 6 bases between the germline ends. Germline assignment: CDR1 SNHLY and CDR2 FYNNEI. Time point noted: blood 4 weeks post-SBRT, at nephrectomy. Treatment given: 15 Gy SBRT to primary tumor, nephrectomy 4 weeks later. Nephrectomy followed 15 Gy stereotactic body radiation by 4 weeks. Data came from immunoSEQ multiplex PCR; TCRdb stores just in-frame clones and leaves some out. In the table there are around 180,000 clones, about nine tenths of which are singletons. The material was blood, obtained from a patient whose treatment included radiotherapy and nephrectomy. This chain uses TRBV2 with TRBJ1-1; D is ambiguous. This clonotype was obtained from a woman aged 45-59 years with renal cell carcinoma. The CDR3 nucleotides are TGTGCCAGCAGTGAAGAGGATTACACTGAAGCTTTCTTT. Protein sequence: CASSEEDYTEAFF.